This T cell receptor beta chain was recorded in a study of T-cell reconstitution after alpha-beta-depleted transplantation in children (TCRdb year 2016). As for the study more broadly: Using TCR repertoire profiling, the study followed T-cell immune reconstitution in a quantitative way in children after TCRalphabeta/CD19-depleted allogeneic hematopoietic cell transplantation.

The receptor library was made with PCR. The instrument given in TCRdb is Illumina HiSeq 2500. TCR library preparation used molecular barcoding, with unique molecular identifiers applied to normalize quantification of the TCRbeta repertoire. TCRdb itself trimmed the public reads at Q25 with fastp, ran MiXCR and retained productive beta chains. Under each unique CDR3 protein, matching rows form one entry showing the most common genes and DNA. The sample includes some 500,000 distinct CDR3 sequences, with approximately 30% observed a single time. 2% to 2.5% of the sample is in the top ten clones. On this clonotype itself: The antigen it binds to is not known. Per-base qualities were not stored, and no clone one base away is much larger.

Clipping removes 7 bases from V and 3 bases from J, with 10 as the unmatched junction base count. The CDR3 sequence holds 15 residues, the cysteine and phenylalanine included. Of all the DNA, just the CDR3 is kept, 45 bases in frame from base 1. The germline V gene sets CDR1 to MNHNS and CDR2 to SASEGT. The input for sequencing was PBMCs from the stem cell graft donor, taken from the stem cell graft. The receptor was isolated from a human donor who donated a stem cell graft to a child with aplastic anemia. The chain is assembled from TRBV6-1 and TRBJ2-3, and TRBD1 aligns with 7 junction nucleotides. The sequenced DNA: TGTGCCAGCAAGAGACAGGGTTTGCGGACAGATACGCAGTATTTT. It translates as CASKRQGLRTDTQYF.